The 5 T cell receptor beta chains given below trace back to one sample, sequenced in a study of OX40 agonist ivuxolimab in advanced cancers. Assay used: immunoSEQ multiplex PCR; TCRdb lists only in-frame clones, some missing. The sample has more than 65,000 clones, over 65% seen once; the top ten hold 6.1%. The sequencing used CD4+ or CD8+ T cells sorted from blood, collected in a trial of the OX40 agonist ivuxolimab. The receptors derive from an adult with an advanced solid tumor such as melanoma, head and neck, liver or kidney cancer.

The rearrangement links TRBV19 to TRBJ2-7; D call uncertain. The germline gives CDR1 LNHDA, CDR2 SQIVND (reference sequence). CDR3 length: 14 amino acids. Trimming took off 3 bases at V and 1 base at J, with 10 bases between the two ends. CDR3 loop: CASSIGRMSYEQYF. CDR3 coding DNA: TGTGCCAGTAGTATTGGGCGAATGTCCTACGAGCAGTACTTC.

The chain employs TRBV5-1 and TRBJ1-2, with D unresolved. Trimming removed 0 bases from V and 0 bases from J, with 9 bases in between. This CDR3 has 15 amino acids. CDR1 and CDR2 (germline): SGHRS, YFSETQ. The CDR3 here is CASSLGLRANYGYTF. Here the CDR3 DNA reads TGCGCCAGCAGCTTGGGACTGAGAGCTAACTATGGCTACACCTTC.

The chain links TRBV5-4 to TRBJ1-2, with TRBD1 matching 9 bases. Germline loops: CDR1 SGHNT, CDR2 YYREEE (reference sequence). With V trimmed by 0 bases and J by 8 bases, 8 bases remained unmatched. The CDR3 runs 15 residues. CDR3 sequence (DNA): TGTGCCAGCAGCTTGGCCGGGACAGGGAACGGCGGCTACACCTTC. It is translated as CASSLAGTGNGGYTF.

The sample holds one count of this clone. The rearrangement links TRBV9 to TRBJ2-4; D remains ambiguous. Germline-derived CDR1 and CDR2 are SGDLS and YYNGEE. The CDR3 extends over 13 amino acids. V lost 3 bases to trimming and J lost 7 bases, with 11 bases between them. This CDR3 is CASSGRLGNIQYF. The CDR3 DNA follows: TGTGCCAGCAGCGGCCGACTGGGGAACATTCAGTACTTC.

The chain employs TRBV25-1 and TRBJ2-2; 12 bases line up with TRBD2. The junction had 7 bases not matched to a gene; V was cut back by 5 bases and J by 0 bases. In germline, CDR1 is MGHDK, CDR2 SYGVNS. The CDR3 is made up of 18 amino acids. CDR3 residues: CASSKTSGSSANTGELFF. The CDR3, as DNA: TGTGCCAGCAGTAAGACTAGCGGGAGCTCCGCGAACACCGGGGAGCTGTTTTTT. The variable domain in full, with the rest retrieved from reference TRBV25-1 and TRBJ2-2, is EADIYQTPRYLVIGTGKKITLECSQTMGHDKMYWYQQDPGMELHLIHYSYGVNSTEKGDLSSESTVSRIRTEHFPLTLESARPSHTSQYLCASSKTSGSSANTGELFFGEGSRLTVL.